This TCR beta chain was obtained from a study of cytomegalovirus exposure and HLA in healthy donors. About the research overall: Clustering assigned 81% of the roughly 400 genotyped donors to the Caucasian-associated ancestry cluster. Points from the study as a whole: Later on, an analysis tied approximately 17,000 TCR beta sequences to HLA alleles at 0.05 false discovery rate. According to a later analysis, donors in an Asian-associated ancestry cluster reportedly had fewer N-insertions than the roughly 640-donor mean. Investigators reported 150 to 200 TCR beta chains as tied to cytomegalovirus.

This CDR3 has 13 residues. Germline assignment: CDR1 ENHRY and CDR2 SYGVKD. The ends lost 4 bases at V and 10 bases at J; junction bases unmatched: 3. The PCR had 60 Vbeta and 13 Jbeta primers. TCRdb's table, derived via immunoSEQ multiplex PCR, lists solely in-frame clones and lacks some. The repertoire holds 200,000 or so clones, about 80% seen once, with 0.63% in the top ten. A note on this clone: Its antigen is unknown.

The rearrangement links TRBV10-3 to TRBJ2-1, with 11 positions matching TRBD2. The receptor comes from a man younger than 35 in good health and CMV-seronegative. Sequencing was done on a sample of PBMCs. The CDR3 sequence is CAISAGTSGEQFF. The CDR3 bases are TGTGCCATCAGTGCGGGGACTAGCGGAGAGCAGTTCTTC.